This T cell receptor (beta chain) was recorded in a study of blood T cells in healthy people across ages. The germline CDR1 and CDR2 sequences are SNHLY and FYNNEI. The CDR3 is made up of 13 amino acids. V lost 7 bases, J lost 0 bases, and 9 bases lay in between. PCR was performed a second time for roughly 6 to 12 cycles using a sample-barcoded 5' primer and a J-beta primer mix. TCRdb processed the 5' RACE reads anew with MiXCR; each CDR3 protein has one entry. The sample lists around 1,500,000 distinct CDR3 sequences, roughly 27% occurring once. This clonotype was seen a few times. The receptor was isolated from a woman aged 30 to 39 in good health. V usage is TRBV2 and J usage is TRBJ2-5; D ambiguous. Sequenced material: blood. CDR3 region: CASKDENQETQYF. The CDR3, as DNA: TGTGCCAGCAAAGACGAGAACCAAGAGACCCAGTACTTC.